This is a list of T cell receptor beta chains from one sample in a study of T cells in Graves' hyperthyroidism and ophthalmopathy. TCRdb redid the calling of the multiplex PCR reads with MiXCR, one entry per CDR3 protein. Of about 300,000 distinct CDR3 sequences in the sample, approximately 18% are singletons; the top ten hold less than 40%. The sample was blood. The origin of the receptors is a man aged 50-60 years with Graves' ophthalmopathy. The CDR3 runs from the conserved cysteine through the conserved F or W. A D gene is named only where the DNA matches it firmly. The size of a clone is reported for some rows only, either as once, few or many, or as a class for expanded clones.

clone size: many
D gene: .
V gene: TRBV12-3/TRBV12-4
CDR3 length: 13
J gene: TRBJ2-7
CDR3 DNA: TGTGCCAGCAGCTGGGACACATCCTACGAGCAGTACTTC
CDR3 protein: CASSWDTSYEQYF

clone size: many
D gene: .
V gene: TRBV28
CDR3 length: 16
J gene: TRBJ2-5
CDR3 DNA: TGTGCCAGCAGTTTGGGGGGGTACAGGGAAAGAGAGACCCAGTACTTC
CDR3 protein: CASSLGGYRERETQYF

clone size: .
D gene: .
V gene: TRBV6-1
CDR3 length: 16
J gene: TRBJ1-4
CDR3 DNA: TGTGCCAGCAAAAGGCTAACGGGTGCAACTAATGAAAAACTGTTTTTT
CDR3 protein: CASKRLTGATNEKLFF

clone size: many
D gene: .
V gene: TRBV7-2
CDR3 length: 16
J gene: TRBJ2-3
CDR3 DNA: TGTGCCAGCAGCTTAGAATCTGGGGACCCCACAGATACGCAGTATTTT
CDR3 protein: CASSLESGDPTDTQYF

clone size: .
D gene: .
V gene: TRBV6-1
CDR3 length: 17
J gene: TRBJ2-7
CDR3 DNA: TGTGCCAGCAGCTTCGGATTATCAGGACTCGGAGGGAACGAGCAGTACTTC
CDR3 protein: CASSFGLSGLGGNEQYF

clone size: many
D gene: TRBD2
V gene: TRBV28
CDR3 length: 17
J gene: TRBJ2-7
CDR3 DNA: TGTGCCAGCAGTTTAGGTAGAGCTAGCGGGAGGGCCGGGGAGCAGTACTTC
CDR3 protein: CASSLGRASGRAGEQYF

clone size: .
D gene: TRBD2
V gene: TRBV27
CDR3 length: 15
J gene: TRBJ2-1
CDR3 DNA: TGTGCCAGCAGTTTATGGCTAGCGGGACCCCATGAGCAGTTCTTC
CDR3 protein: CASSLWLAGPHEQFF

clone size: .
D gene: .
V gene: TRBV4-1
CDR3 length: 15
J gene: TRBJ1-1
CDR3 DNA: TGCGCCATGACAGGACAGCCGCAGGCGAGCACTGAAGCTTTCTTT
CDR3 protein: CAMTGQPQASTEAFF

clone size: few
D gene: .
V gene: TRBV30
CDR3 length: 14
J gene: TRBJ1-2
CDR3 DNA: TGTGCCTGGTTGGGAGGCAGCTCTGACTATGGCTACACCTTC
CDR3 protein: CAWLGGSSDYGYTF

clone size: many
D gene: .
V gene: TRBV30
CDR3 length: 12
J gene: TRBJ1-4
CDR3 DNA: TGTGCCTGGAGTGTATCGGGTCAGAAACTGTTTTTT
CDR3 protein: CAWSVSGQKLFF

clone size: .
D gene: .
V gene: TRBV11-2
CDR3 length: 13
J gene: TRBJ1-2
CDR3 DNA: TGTGCCAGCAGCTTAGTGGGCTCGCGGGGCTACACCTTC
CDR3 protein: CASSLVGSRGYTF

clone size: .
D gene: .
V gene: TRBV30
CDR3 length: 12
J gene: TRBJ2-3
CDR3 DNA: TGTGCCTGGAGTGTACGGGGAGATACGCAGTATTTT
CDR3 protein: CAWSVRGDTQYF

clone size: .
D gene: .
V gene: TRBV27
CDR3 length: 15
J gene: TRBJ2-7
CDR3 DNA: TGTGCCAGCAGTCCCCTAAGGGGTAGCTCCTACGAGCAGTACTTC
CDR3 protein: CASSPLRGSSYEQYF

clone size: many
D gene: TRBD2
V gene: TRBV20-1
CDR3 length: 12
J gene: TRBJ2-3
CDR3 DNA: TGCAGTGTGGCGGGAGGCGGGGATACGCAGTATTTT
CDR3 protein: CSVAGGGDTQYF

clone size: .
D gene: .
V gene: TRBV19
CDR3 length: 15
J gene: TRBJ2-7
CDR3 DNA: TGTGCCAGTAGTATAGATGACGGCCGTTCCTACGAGCAGTACTTC
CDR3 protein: CASSIDDGRSYEQYF

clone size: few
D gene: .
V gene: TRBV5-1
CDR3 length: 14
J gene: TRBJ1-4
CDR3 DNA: TGCGCCAGCAGCTTGGAACGGCAGAATGAAAAACTGTTTTTT
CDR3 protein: CASSLERQNEKLFF

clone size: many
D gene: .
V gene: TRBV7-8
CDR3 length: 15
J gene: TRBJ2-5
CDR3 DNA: TGTGCCAGCAGCCTCACTAGGAGCGGCCAAGAGACCCAGTACTTC
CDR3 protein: CASSLTRSGQETQYF

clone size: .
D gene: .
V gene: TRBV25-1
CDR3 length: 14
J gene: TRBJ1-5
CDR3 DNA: TGTGCCAGCAGTGAGGACGGATACAATCAGCCCCAGCATTTT
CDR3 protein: CASSEDGYNQPQHF

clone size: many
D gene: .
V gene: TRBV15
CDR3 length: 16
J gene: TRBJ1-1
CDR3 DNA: TGTGCCACCAGCAGAGTTACGGTGCCCAAGAACACTGAAGCTTTCTTT
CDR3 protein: CATSRVTVPKNTEAFF

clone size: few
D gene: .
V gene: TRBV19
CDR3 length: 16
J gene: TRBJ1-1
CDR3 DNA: TGTGCCAGTAGCACGTCGGAGGGACGGGCGAACACTGAAGCTTTCTTT
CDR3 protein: CASSTSEGRANTEAFF

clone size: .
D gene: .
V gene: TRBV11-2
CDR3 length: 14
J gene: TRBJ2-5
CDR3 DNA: TGTGCCAGCAGCGGATCCGGCCTGGGAGAGACCCAGTACTTC
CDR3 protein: CASSGSGLGETQYF

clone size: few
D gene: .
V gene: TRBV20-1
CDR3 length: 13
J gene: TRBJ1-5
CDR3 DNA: TGCAGTGCTAGTGCAGGGGGCAATCAGCCCCAGCATTTT
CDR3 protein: CSASAGGNQPQHF

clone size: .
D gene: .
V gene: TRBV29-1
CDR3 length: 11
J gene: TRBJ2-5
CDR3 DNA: TGCAGCGTCAACCTAGGGGAGACCCAGTACTTC
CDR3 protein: CSVNLGETQYF

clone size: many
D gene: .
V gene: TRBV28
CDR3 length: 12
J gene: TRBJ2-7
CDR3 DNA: TGTGCCAGCAGTTTGGGGTACCCCGAGCAGTACTTC
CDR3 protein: CASSLGYPEQYF

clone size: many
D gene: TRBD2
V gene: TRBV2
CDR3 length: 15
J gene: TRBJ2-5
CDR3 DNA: TGTGCCAGCAGAGAGGGACTAGCGGGAGGAGAGACCCAGTACTTC
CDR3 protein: CASREGLAGGETQYF

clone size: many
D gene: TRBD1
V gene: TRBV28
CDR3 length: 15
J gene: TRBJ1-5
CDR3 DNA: TGTGCCAGCAGTTCACCAGGGGGCTGGAATCAGCCCCAGCATTTT
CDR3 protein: CASSSPGGWNQPQHF

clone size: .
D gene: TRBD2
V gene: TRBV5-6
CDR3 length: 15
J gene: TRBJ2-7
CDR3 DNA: TGTGCCAGCAGCTCTCCCGCGGGGGAGTTTTACGAGCAGTACTTC
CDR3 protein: CASSSPAGEFYEQYF

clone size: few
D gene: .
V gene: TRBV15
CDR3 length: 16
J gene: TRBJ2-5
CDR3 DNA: TGTGCCACCAGCAGAGATCAGGAAAGGGTGCTGGAGACCCAGTACTTC
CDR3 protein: CATSRDQERVLETQYF

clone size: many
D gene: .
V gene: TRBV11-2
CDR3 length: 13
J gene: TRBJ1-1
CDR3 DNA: TGTGCCAGCAGCTTAGTCCTCCGGGACGTACTTTTCTTT
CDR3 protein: CASSLVLRDVLFF

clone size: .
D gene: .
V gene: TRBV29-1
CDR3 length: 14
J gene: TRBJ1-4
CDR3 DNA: TGCAGCGTCGAGAGGCCAGGGTCTAATGAAAAACTGTTTTTT
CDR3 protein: CSVERPGSNEKLFF

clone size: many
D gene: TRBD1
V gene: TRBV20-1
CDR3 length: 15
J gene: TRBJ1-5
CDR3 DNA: TGCAGTGCCGCGCATGACAGGGACGAGGATCAGCCCCAGCATTTT
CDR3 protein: CSAAHDRDEDQPQHF

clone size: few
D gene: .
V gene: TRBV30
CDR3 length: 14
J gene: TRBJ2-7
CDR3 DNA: TGTGCCTGGAGTGTACTGGACTCCTTCTACGAGCAGTACTTC
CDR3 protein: CAWSVLDSFYEQYF

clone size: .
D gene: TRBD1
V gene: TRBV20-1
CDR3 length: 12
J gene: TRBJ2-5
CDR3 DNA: TGCAGTGCTGAGACAGGGACGGAGACCCAGTACTTC
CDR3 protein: CSAETGTETQYF

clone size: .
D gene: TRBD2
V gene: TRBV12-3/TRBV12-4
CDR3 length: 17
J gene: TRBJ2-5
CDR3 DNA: TGTGCCAGCAGCCCCGGGACTAGCGGGAGGGTCCAAGAGACCCAGTACTTC
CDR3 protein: CASSPGTSGRVQETQYF

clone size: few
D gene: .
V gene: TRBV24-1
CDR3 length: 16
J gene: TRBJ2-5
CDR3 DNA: TGTGCCACCCTGATCTCGACGGGAGCAGAGGGAGAGACCCAGTACTTC
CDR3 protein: CATLISTGAEGETQYF

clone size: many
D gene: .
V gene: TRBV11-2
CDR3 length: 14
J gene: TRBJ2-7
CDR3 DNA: TGTGCCAGCAGCTTAGTGGGGGCGGACGGGGAGCAGTACTTC
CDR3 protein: CASSLVGADGEQYF

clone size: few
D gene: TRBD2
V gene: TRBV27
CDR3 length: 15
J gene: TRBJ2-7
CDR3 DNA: TGTGCCAGCAGTTTACGTGGAGGGAGGGCTTACGAGCAGTACTTC
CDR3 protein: CASSLRGGRAYEQYF

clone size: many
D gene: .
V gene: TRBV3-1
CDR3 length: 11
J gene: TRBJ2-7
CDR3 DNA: TGTGCCAGCAGCCATCGGTACGAGCAGTACTTC
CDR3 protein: CASSHRYEQYF

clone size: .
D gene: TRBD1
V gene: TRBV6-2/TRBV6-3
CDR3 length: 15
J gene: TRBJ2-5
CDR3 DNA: TGTGCCAGCAGGTCGACAGGGGCCCTCCTGGAGACCCAGTACTTC
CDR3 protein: CASRSTGALLETQYF

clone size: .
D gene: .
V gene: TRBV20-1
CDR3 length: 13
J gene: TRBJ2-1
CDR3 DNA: TGCAGTGCTAAAGAAAGCTCCTACAATGAGCAGTTCTTC
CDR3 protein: CSAKESSYNEQFF

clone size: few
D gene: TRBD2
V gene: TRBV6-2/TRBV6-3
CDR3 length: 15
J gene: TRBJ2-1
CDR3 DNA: TGTGCCAGCAGGGGACTAGCGGGAGGGCTGGATGAGCAGTTCTTC
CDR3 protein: CASRGLAGGLDEQFF

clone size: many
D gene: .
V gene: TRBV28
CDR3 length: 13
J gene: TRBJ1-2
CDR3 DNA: TGTGCCAGCAGCCTCGGAACAGGGAATAGCTACACCTTC
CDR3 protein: CASSLGTGNSYTF